What follows is one TCR beta chain and its context. The sample belongs to a study of blood T cells in healthy people across ages. Using a J-beta primer mix together with a sample-barcoded 5' primer, a second PCR was run for about 6 to 11 cycles. Every sample produced at least 3 million CDR3-containing paired-end reads. Using its own MiXCR run on the 5' RACE reads, TCRdb lists one record per CDR3 protein. The top ten hold around 0.75% of the sample, which has roughly 1,000,000 distinct CDR3 sequences, 25% seen once. The sample also formed part of further work on T cells of mothers and their children.

The sample comprised blood. This sequence was found in a girl aged 2 to 10 in good health.

This chain's CDR3 is CASSLAGRGGLNEQFF. The CDR3 region has the DNA TGCGCCAGCAGCTTGGCCGGGCGGGGGGGCCTCAATGAGCAGTTCTTC. This sequence joins TRBV5-1 and TRBJ2-1; the match to TRBD2 covers 9 bases. The germline CDR1 and CDR2 sequences are SGHRS and YFSETQ. The CDR3 loop spans 16 amino acids. J lost 6 bases, V lost 0 bases, and 7 bases had no gene match.